This T cell receptor (beta chain) came from a study of shared clonotypes between healthy human individuals. This CDR3 comprises 16 residues. Trimming took 2 bases from V and 0 from J, leaving 8 bases between them. Per germline, CDR1 MNHEY and CDR2 SVGAGI. Terminally differentiated effector memory CD45RA+ cells were excluded by CCR7 positive selection of CD45RO-negative cells. Sorted-subset replicate PCRs used around 220 ng DNA, about 30,000 T cell genomes. Assay: immunoSEQ multiplex PCR; the TCRdb copy retains only in-frame clones and omits some. The sample yields roughly 890,000 clones, 80% to 95% seen once.

The sequencing sample was made of naive CD8+ T cells sorted from blood. The rearrangement uses TRBV6-5 and TRBJ2-6, with D possibly called TRBD1 or TRBD2 (6 bases each). The receptor was isolated from a man aged 30 to 45 in good health. The CDR3 sequence is CASSYKGGSGANVLTF. The CDR3 DNA reads TGTGCCAGCAGTTACAAGGGGGGCTCTGGGGCCAACGTCCTGACTTTC.